Presented here are 24 T cell receptor beta chains from one specimen sequenced in a study of CD8+ T cells in alopecia areata. RNA was extracted and reverse transcribed into cDNA as the sequencing template. Libraries were prepared by immunoSEQ multiplex PCR; TCRdb keeps only in-frame clonotypes and omits some of them. The sample lists approximately 58,000 clones, 44% occurring once. The sample taken for sequencing was NKG2D-low CD8+ T cells sorted from blood. These receptors were taken from a human donor with alopecia areata.

The chain recombines TRBV7-2 with TRBJ2-3, with 9 bases aligning to TRBD2. The germline V gene has CDR1 SGHTA and CDR2 FQGNSA. V lost 5 bases to trimming and J lost 2 bases; unmatched junction nucleotides: 8. The CDR3 totals 16 residues. The chain's CDR3 is CASSDWTSANTDTQYF. CDR3 bases: TGTGCCAGCAGCGACTGGACTAGCGCCAACACAGATACGCAGTATTTT.

The chain joins TRBV6-5 to TRBJ1-1; possible D gene TRBD1, 5 bases. The V end was cut by 10 bases, the J end by 4 bases, with 13 bases between. Per germline, CDR1 MNHEY and CDR2 SVGAGI. The length of the CDR3 is 12 residues. The CDR3 bases are TGTGCCATCAACGGGGGAGGCACTGAAGCTTTCTTT. This sequence encodes CAINGGGTEAFF.

In this sample, this clone turned up a few times. The J gene is TRBJ2-1, the V gene TRBV7-9, with 12 bases identical to TRBD2. This CDR3 spans 14 amino acids. With 8 bases clipped from V and 7 bases from J, the junction kept 6 bases outside the gene matches. Germline V gene sequence: CDR1 SEHNR, CDR2 FQNEAQ (reference sequence). CDR3 nucleotides: TGTGCCAGCTTCGGAGGACTAGCGGGAAATGAGCAGTTCTTC. It codes for CASFGGLAGNEQFF.

This clone came up a few times. This chain uses TRBV29-1 with TRBJ1-2; D is uncertain. The CDR3 contains 11 residues. The germline V gene has CDR1 SQVTM and CDR2 ANQGSEA. Trimming pared 7 bases from V and 8 bases from J, leaving 14 bases between. CDR3 bases: TGCAGCGCCCCGATGCGAGGGGGCTACACCTTC. Translation gives CSAPMRGGYTF.

This chain links TRBV5-1 with TRBJ1-5; D uncertain. Trimming stripped 0 bases from V and 6 bases from J, with 7 bases between. Germline values: CDR1 SGHRS, CDR2 YFSETQ. CDR3 size: 13 residues. The CDR3 loop reads CASSLVVGQPQHF. The CDR3, as DNA: TGCGCCAGCAGCTTGGTGGTTGGTCAGCCCCAGCATTTT.

V usage is TRBV15 and J usage is TRBJ1-4; 7 bases map to TRBD1. The V gene's germline CDR1 is LNHNV and CDR2 YYDKDF (reference sequence). The ends lost 5 bases at V and 3 bases at J; junction bases unmatched: 6. The CDR3 length is 15 residues. In nucleotides, the CDR3 is TGTGCCACCAGCCGATGGGACAGCTCTAATGAAAAACTGTTTTTT. Protein: CATSRWDSSNEKLFF.

The sample holds a few counts of this clone. J is TRBJ2-6 and V is TRBV28; D unresolved. Per germline, CDR1 MDHEN and CDR2 SYDVKM. The CDR3 extends over 13 amino acids. V lost 7 bases and J 1 base, leaving 5 bases between the germline ends. The CDR3 loop reads CASTISGANVLTF. CDR3 bases: TGTGCCAGCACAATTTCTGGGGCCAACGTCCTGACTTTC.

This clone was seen more than once but under ten times. J is TRBJ2-7 and V is TRBV29-1; no definite D call. CDR3 length: 14 amino acids. V lost 4 bases to trimming and J lost 0 bases, with 13 bases between them. CDR1 SQVTM and CDR2 ANQGSEA come from the germline V gene. This CDR3 reads CSVASPTSSYEQYF. The CDR3 DNA reads as TGCAGCGTTGCAAGCCCGACATCCTCCTACGAGCAGTACTTC.

This clone was recorded a few times. J is TRBJ2-1 and V is TRBV27, with D possibly matching TRBD1 (5 bases). This CDR3 contains 13 residues. In germline, CDR1 is MNHEY, CDR2 SMNVEV (reference sequence). Trimming pared 3 bases from V and 12 bases from J, leaving 15 bases between. CDR3 DNA sequence: TGTGCCAGCAGTTTCGTGACAGAAAGGGCGCAGTTCTTC. Its translation is CASSFVTERAQFF.

The chain links TRBV7-2 to TRBJ1-5; D gene unclear. Germline CDR1 reads SGHTA; CDR2 reads FQGNSA. Between the trimmed V and J ends, which lost 2 bases and 5 bases, there was a span of 7 bases. The CDR3 totals 13 residues. The CDR3, as DNA: TGTGCCAGCAGCTTAAATGCCGATCAGCCCCAGCATTTT. Protein: CASSLNADQPQHF. The full variable domain, in which reference TRBV7-2 and TRBJ1-5 provide the parts outside the CDR3, is GAGVSQSPSNKVTEKGKDVELRCDPISGHTALYWYRQSLGQGLEFLIYFQGNSAPDKSGLPSDRFSAERTGGSVSTLTIQRTQQEDSAVYLCASSLNADQPQHFGDGTRLSIL.

CDR3 DNA: TGTGCCATCACTGGCGTACCCGAAAACACCATATATTTT. This gives the protein CAITGVPENTIYF. The chain is built from TRBV28 and TRBJ1-3, with D uncertain. This CDR3 spans 13 amino acids. Between the trimmed V and J ends, which lost 10 bases and 6 bases, there was a span of 16 bases. The V gene's germline CDR1 is MDHEN and CDR2 SYDVKM. Using reference TRBV28 and TRBJ1-3 for the parts outside the CDR3, the full variable domain is DVKVTQSSRYLVKRTGEKVFLECVQDMDHENMFWYRQDPGLGLRLIYFSYDVKMKEKGDIPEGYSVSREKKERFSLILESASTNQTSMYLCAITGVPENTIYFGEGSWLTVV.

The genes are TRBV5-1 and TRBJ2-1; 7 bases align to TRBD2. The junction had 4 bases not matched to a gene; V was cut back by 0 bases and J by 10 bases. CDR3 length: 13 amino acids. Germline CDR1 and CDR2: SGHRS and YFSETQ. CDR3 bases: TGCGCCAGCAGCTTGGAAGGGCGGGAGGAGCAGTTCTTC. Translated, it gives CASSLEGREEQFF.

The J gene is TRBJ2-5, the V gene TRBV18, with 8 bases fitting TRBD2. The CDR3 is 13 amino acids. With 4 bases clipped from V and 3 bases from J, the junction kept 1 base outside the gene matches. Germline CDR1 and CDR2: KGHSH and LQKENI. The CDR3 DNA reads TGTGCCAGCTCACGACTAGCGAAAGAGACCCAGTACTTC. It translates to CASSRLAKETQYF.

This clone has a handful of counts. This rearrangement joins TRBV29-1 to TRBJ1-1; tentatively, D is TRBD1 (6 bases). The germline V and J ends were trimmed by 6 bases and 5 bases, with 13 bases remaining between them. Per germline, CDR1 SQVTM and CDR2 ANQGSEA. There are 12 residues in the CDR3. The CDR3 reads CSVLEGGTEAFF. The DNA of the CDR3 is TGCAGCGTCCTAGAGGGGGGAACTGAAGCTTTCTTT. The variable domain in full, completed from reference TRBV29-1 and TRBJ1-1, reads SAVISQKPSRDICQRGTSLTIQCQVDSQVTMMFWYRQQPGQSLTLIATANQGSEATYESGFVIDKFPISRPNLTFSTLTVSNMSPEDSSIYLCSVLEGGTEAFFGQGTRLTVV.

The chain uses TRBV27 and TRBJ2-2; the D gene is possibly TRBD2 (5 bases). From germline, CDR1 is MNHEY and CDR2 SMNVEV (reference sequence). The CDR3 consists of 17 residues. The V and J ends lost 7 bases and 0 bases respectively, with 18 bases between them. The CDR3 DNA is TGTGCCAGCACTTTCTCCCCGGGGTGGGCGAACACCGGGGAGCTGTTTTTT. This sequence encodes CASTFSPGWANTGELFF.

The table lists this clone with a few counts. This chain joins TRBV28 and TRBJ2-3, with D unclear. Trimming stripped 5 bases from V and 8 bases from J, with 8 bases between. The CDR3 totals 11 residues. Germline values: CDR1 MDHEN, CDR2 SYDVKM. In DNA form, the CDR3 reads TGTGCCAGCAGTGACCAAATTACGCAGTATTTT. Translation: CASSDQITQYF.

This sequence joins TRBV4-1 and TRBJ1-2; no firm D call. Trimming removed 1 base from V and 6 bases from J, with 15 bases in between. The germline V gene has CDR1 MGHRA and CDR2 YSYEKL. This CDR3 spans 15 amino acids. The CDR3 bases are TGCGCCAGCAGCCAAGTGGAAGGAACTGTCGATGGCTACACCTTC. Encoded protein: CASSQVEGTVDGYTF.

The chain couples TRBV29-1 to TRBJ2-2; D is uncertain. The V end lost 8 bases, the J end lost 1 base, and 8 bases lay between the germline ends. In germline, CDR1 is SQVTM, CDR2 ANQGSEA. The CDR3 is made up of 12 amino acids. The CDR3 loop is CSSGVNTGELFF. The CDR3 nucleotides read TGCAGCTCTGGGGTGAACACCGGGGAGCTGTTTTTT.

This clone has just a few counts. CDR3 amino acids: CASSRSNTEAFF. CDR3 DNA sequence: TGTGCCAGCAGCCGATCAAACACTGAAGCTTTCTTT. This sequence joins TRBV7-9 and TRBJ1-1; D is unclear. Germline assignment: CDR1 SEHNR and CDR2 FQNEAQ (reference sequence). This CDR3 spans 12 amino acids. Trimming removed 5 bases at V and 2 bases at J, with 6 bases between.

This clone was counted between two and nine times. The chain combines TRBV14 with TRBJ2-5, with 12 bases fitting TRBD2. J lost 1 base, V lost 5 bases, and 5 bases had no gene match. The length of the CDR3 is 16 residues. Germline CDR1 and CDR2: SGHDN and FVKESK. CDR3 in amino acids: CASSVGLAGTQETQYF. CDR3 bases: TGTGCCAGCAGCGTCGGACTAGCGGGGACCCAAGAGACCCAGTACTTC.

The rearrangement joins TRBV27 to TRBJ1-1; D remains unclear. Germline V gene lookup returns CDR1 MNHEY and CDR2 SMNVEV (reference sequence). V lost 10 bases to trimming and J lost 5 bases, with 11 bases between them. The CDR3 loop spans 11 amino acids. The CDR3 protein is CATLRGTEAFF. Written as DNA, the CDR3 is TGTGCCACCTTGCGGGGAACTGAAGCTTTCTTT.

The chain couples TRBV6-7 to TRBJ1-6; 10 nucleotides match TRBD1. TRBV6-7 is an ORF for which the function is uncertain. Trimming took 9 bases from V and 8 from J; bases not matched to a gene: 1. The CDR3 loop spans 12 amino acids. The CDR3 reads CARGTGDSPLHF. In DNA form, the CDR3 reads TGTGCCAGAGGGACAGGGGATTCACCCCTCCACTTT.

This clone was seen a few times. J is TRBJ2-5 and V is TRBV7-9; perhaps TRBD1 as D (5 bases). With 4 bases removed from V and 2 bases from J, the gap between germline ends came to 11 bases. This CDR3 has 14 residues. The germline V gene encodes CDR1 SEHNR and CDR2 FQNEAQ (reference sequence). The CDR3 region is CASSSLDRQETQYF. CDR3 sequence (DNA): TGTGCCAGCAGCTCCCTCGACAGACAAGAGACCCAGTACTTC.

This clone has a single count. This chain uses TRBV6-5 with TRBJ1-5; TRBD1 might be the D (6 bases). The CDR3 totals 13 residues. V lost 4 bases, J lost 5 bases, and 9 bases lay in between. Germline V gives CDR1 MNHEY, CDR2 SVGAGI. The CDR3 DNA follows: TGTGCCAGCAGTTTGACAGGCTATCAGCCCCAGCATTTT. This encodes CASSLTGYQPQHF.